This T cell receptor (beta chain) appears in the sequencing data of a study of blood T cells in healthy people across ages. The CDR3 sequence is 15 residues long. Germline V CDR1 and CDR2: SEHNR, FQNEAQ (reference sequence). Between the trimmed V and J ends, which lost 5 bases and 4 bases, there was a span of 17 bases. Through a sample-barcoded 5' primer and a J-beta primer mix, a second PCR was run for roughly 7 to 11 cycles. From the 5' RACE reads, TCRdb called clonotypes with MiXCR, one entry per CDR3 protein. The data contain roughly 1 million distinct CDR3 sequences, less than 25% of them seen just once; the ten biggest clones take up around 0.75%. Donors were healthy Caucasian individuals from Russia aged roughly 6 to 95. This clonotype was detected a few times. The antigen remains unidentified. General study findings and limits: As age increased, TCR beta diversity per million T cells fell in a roughly linear fashion.

This sample also belongs to another study, concerning T cells of mothers and their children. Per that paper: Samples were provided by three healthy Caucasian mothers and their six children. Overlap in related mother-child pairs always slightly exceeded unrelated pairs, never significantly.

The sequencing input was blood. The chain employs TRBV7-9 and TRBJ1-2, with D tentatively TRBD1 (6 bases). The clonotype was recovered from a girl aged 2 to 9 in good health. This CDR3 is CASSPYMGAAYGYTF. CDR3 nucleotides: TGTGCCAGCAGCCCCTATATGGGGGCGGCCTATGGCTACACCTTC.